Below, 11 T cell receptor beta chains from the same sample are listed, as sequenced in a study of memory CD4+ T cells and cytomegalovirus serostatus. Single viable CD3+CD4+CD8-CD45RO+ cells were sorted as the memory CD4+ T cells. Some clones are missing from TCRdb's copy, which holds only in-frame ones; the method was immunoSEQ multiplex PCR. The table shows approximately 49,000 clones, with over 75% occurring only once. The source material was memory CD4+ T cells from blood. The source of these receptors is an adult in good health and CMV-seronegative.

V gene TRBV27 combines with J gene TRBJ1-1, with D possibly TRBD1 on 5 matching bases. Germline V gene sequence: CDR1 MNHEY, CDR2 SMNVEV (reference sequence). CDR3 size: 18 residues. V was pared by 0 bases and J by 0 bases, with 17 bases between. CDR3 coding DNA: TGTGCCAGCAGTTTATCTGTCTTTCGTCAGGGCCTGAACACTGAAGCTTTCTTT. Amino acids: CASSLSVFRQGLNTEAFF.

The chain carries TRBV6-5 and TRBJ2-7; D is possibly TRBD2 (5 bases). There are 13 residues in the CDR3. V lost 4 bases and J lost 5, with 12 bases in between. Germline V gene data show CDR1 as MNHEY and CDR2 as SVGAGI. CDR3 coding DNA: TGTGCCAGCAGTTCACTAGTTCTGCACGAGCAGTACTTC. Translating it yields CASSSLVLHEQYF.

The sample holds a few counts of this clone. The chain is built from TRBV4-3 and TRBJ2-3; D gene ambiguous. This CDR3 spans 18 amino acids. Trimming took off 0 bases at V and 0 bases at J, with 16 bases between the two ends. Germline assignment: CDR1 LGHNA and CDR2 YSLEER. The chain's CDR3 is CASSQDLGRVISTDTQYF. As DNA, the CDR3 is TGCGCCAGCAGCCAAGATCTGGGAAGGGTGATTAGCACAGATACGCAGTATTTT.

This chain connects TRBV6-5 to TRBJ1-5; D call uncertain. Germline V CDR1 and CDR2: MNHEY, SVGAGI. V gave up 5 bases and J gave up 4 bases, with 6 bases separating them. This CDR3 comprises 12 residues. The CDR3 here is CASSQHNQPQHF. The CDR3 region has the DNA TGTGCCAGCAGTCAACATAATCAGCCCCAGCATTTT.

This clone was seen only a few times. V usage is TRBV15 and J usage is TRBJ1-2; no firm D call. CDR1 is LNHNV, CDR2 YYDKDF, per germline (reference sequence). The V end lost 0 bases, the J end lost 3 bases, and 23 bases lay between the germline ends. This CDR3 is built from 19 residues. For the CDR3, the DNA is TGTGCCACCAGCAGAGATTTTTTCCCGGGCAGCTCCCACGACTATGGCTACACCTTC. Its protein is CATSRDFFPGSSHDYGYTF.

The CDR3: CASSAYQETQYF. The CDR3 coding sequence is TGTGCCAGCTCAGCGTACCAAGAGACCCAGTACTTC. The chain joins TRBV18 to TRBJ2-5; D is uncertain. Trimming took off 5 bases at V and 0 bases at J, with 4 bases between the two ends. Germline V CDR1 and CDR2: KGHSH, LQKENI. The CDR3 has 12 amino acids.

The chain recombines TRBV18 with TRBJ2-7; 9 nucleotides match TRBD1. V was clipped by 3 bases and J by 4 bases; unmatched bases: 7. The germline gives CDR1 KGHSH, CDR2 LQKENI. The CDR3 is made up of 15 amino acids. In DNA form, the CDR3 reads TGTGCCAGCTCACCGTCCAGTGGGACAGGGTACGAGCAGTACTTC. Its protein product is CASSPSSGTGYEQYF. The variable domain in full, with the rest retrieved from reference TRBV18 and TRBJ2-7, is NAGVMQNPRHLVRRRGQEARLRCSPMKGHSHVYWYRQLPEEGLKFMVYLQKENIIDESGMPKERFSAEFPKEGPSILRIQQVVRGDSAAYFCASSPSSGTGYEQYFGPGTRLTVT.

This clone has a handful of counts. V usage is TRBV5-8 and J usage is TRBJ1-4; D uncertain. V lost 3 bases to trimming and J lost 7 bases, with 22 bases between them. Germline CDR1 is SGHTS and CDR2 is YDEGEE. The length of the CDR3 is 17 residues. The CDR3 region is CASSSAPWRGGGEKLFF. CDR3 nucleotides: TGTGCCAGCAGCTCCGCGCCTTGGCGGGGAGGAGGTGAAAAACTGTTTTTT.

This clone was recorded a few times. J is TRBJ2-6 and V is TRBV29-1, with unresolved D. Germline V gives CDR1 SQVTM, CDR2 ANQGSEA. Trimming stripped 0 bases from V and 0 bases from J, with 0 bases between. The CDR3 runs 13 residues. The CDR3 loop reads CSVEDSGANVLTF. The CDR3 DNA follows: TGCAGCGTTGAAGACTCTGGGGCCAACGTCCTGACTTTC.

The CDR3 DNA sequence: TGTGCCAGCTCACCACCGTCGCTTAGCTCCTACAATGAGCAGTTCTTC. The encoded protein is CASSPPSLSSYNEQFF. V usage is TRBV18 and J usage is TRBJ2-1, with D uncertain. CDR3 length: 16 amino acids. Trimming removed 0 bases at V and 0 bases at J, with 9 bases between. Germline V gene lookup returns CDR1 KGHSH and CDR2 LQKENI.

This chain joins TRBV4-1 and TRBJ2-7; tentatively, D is TRBD1 (5 bases). Germline-derived CDR1 and CDR2 are MGHRA and YSYEKL. The CDR3 is 13 residues long. The V end lost 5 bases, the J end lost 3 bases, and 11 bases lay between the germline ends. CDR3 loop: CASSLQAGYEQYF. The CDR3 bases are TGCGCCAGCAGCTTACAGGCAGGCTACGAGCAGTACTTC.